A selection of T cell receptor beta chains follows, all from one sample in a study of monozygotic twins with inflammatory bowel disease. TCRdb reprocessed the 5' RACE reads; each CDR3 protein has one entry and no DNA is given. The sample has about 140,000 distinct CDR3 sequences, and its top ten clones hold more than 0.95%. The sequenced sample was blood. Every receptor here comes from a human donor with ulcerative colitis or Crohn's disease, or a healthy co-twin of an affected twin (not recorded which). Both conserved end residues are part of each CDR3. The order of the fields is J gene, V gene, CDR3 protein.

j_gene: TRBJ2-1; v_gene: TRBV4-1; CDR3aa: CASSQLQGVNEQFF
j_gene: TRBJ1-4; v_gene: TRBV6-5; CDR3aa: CASSYSMRGVGREKLFF
j_gene: TRBJ1-1; v_gene: TRBV29-1; CDR3aa: CSVVTGGNTEAFF
j_gene: TRBJ2-5; v_gene: TRBV20-1; CDR3aa: CSARGQRDRGETQYF
j_gene: TRBJ2-5; v_gene: TRBV5-1; CDR3aa: CASSVGLAVQETQYF
j_gene: TRBJ2-3; v_gene: TRBV27; CDR3aa: CASSSPSGRAGDTQYF
j_gene: TRBJ2-7; v_gene: TRBV20-1; CDR3aa: CSARRQEGYEQYF
j_gene: TRBJ2-1; v_gene: TRBV6-2/TRBV6-3; CDR3aa: CASSYLTTGIKYNEQFF
j_gene: TRBJ2-3; v_gene: TRBV10-2; CDR3aa: CASSEGVEGGRDTQYF
j_gene: TRBJ2-1; v_gene: TRBV5-1; CDR3aa: CASSLAKGHAGIYNEQFF
j_gene: TRBJ2-4; v_gene: TRBV4-3; CDR3aa: CASSQGTVAKNIQYF
j_gene: TRBJ2-2; v_gene: TRBV5-1; CDR3aa: CASSLLGPGELFF
j_gene: TRBJ1-1; v_gene: TRBV5-1; CDR3aa: CASSISGTNREAFF
j_gene: TRBJ2-7; v_gene: TRBV7-9; CDR3aa: CASSLAGTGGYEQYF
j_gene: TRBJ2-1; v_gene: TRBV27; CDR3aa: CASSETGDGYNEQFF
j_gene: TRBJ1-5; v_gene: TRBV4-3; CDR3aa: CASSQDPRGDQPQHF
j_gene: TRBJ2-7; v_gene: TRBV7-3; CDR3aa: CASSPLAGDSSEQYF
j_gene: TRBJ2-1; v_gene: TRBV5-6; CDR3aa: CASSLYAGGTYNEQFF
j_gene: TRBJ2-3; v_gene: TRBV6-2/TRBV6-3; CDR3aa: CASSWGASTDTQYF
j_gene: TRBJ2-1; v_gene: TRBV6-1; CDR3aa: CASRIQESSYNEQFF
j_gene: TRBJ2-5; v_gene: TRBV5-4; CDR3aa: CASSSPKDVKMETQYF
j_gene: TRBJ1-2; v_gene: TRBV5-1; CDR3aa: CASSTSTGGTDGYTF
j_gene: TRBJ1-5; v_gene: TRBV24-1; CDR3aa: CATSDFGGPQHF
j_gene: TRBJ2-1; v_gene: TRBV27; CDR3aa: CASTETTHNEQFF
j_gene: TRBJ2-5; v_gene: TRBV10-3; CDR3aa: CAIRPGLAEETQYF
j_gene: TRBJ2-2; v_gene: TRBV5-1; CDR3aa: CASSLDGSGTGELFF
j_gene: TRBJ2-7; v_gene: TRBV3-1; CDR3aa: CASSRTVASAFSYEQYF
j_gene: TRBJ2-2; v_gene: TRBV20-1; CDR3aa: CSARERRAGGELFF